Described below is a single T cell receptor (beta chain) sequence and its context. This clonotype was seen a handful of times. It lacks a known antigen. No base quality information exists; no much larger clone differs at one position. Per the publication, the treatment or condition label means: live attenuated yellow fever vaccine strain. At each blood-draw timepoint, two biological replicates of bulk PBMCs were collected. A standard Ficoll-Paque protocol was used to isolate PBMCs from peripheral blood. TriZol was used to extract RNA from bulk PBMCs, CD4 and CD8 fractions, and dextramer-positive and dextramer-negative fractions. Synthesis of TCR cDNA relied on 5'RACE template switching, a step that introduced a universal primer site along with unique molecular identifiers. cDNA synthesis was primed from both the TCR alpha and TCR beta constant segments. Two PCR steps were used to amplify libraries, with sample barcodes and sequencing adapters being added in the second step. Sequencing of libraries was performed on Illumina HiSeq 2500 (2x100 bp) or NovaSeq (2x150 bp). The authors processed their data as follows. MIGEC was used to demultiplex reads and collapse the reads into UMI consensus sequences, and MiXCR was used for V(D)J alignment. Vaccine-responding clonotypes were identified with edgeR using replicate PBMC samples, with FDR below 0.01 and a log2 fold change above 5 up to day 15 being required. Each bulk clonotype received a CD4 or CD8 identity based on whether the sequenced CD4 or CD8 repertoire contained that clonotype at higher abundance. TCRdb redid the processing of the public reads, applying fastp at Q25 and MiXCR, and retained in-frame beta chains. A single entry per CDR3 protein holds the most common genes and DNA from its merged rows. These V and J calls derive from TCRdb rather than the authors' analysis. The sample records 500,000 to 650,000 distinct CDR3 sequences, approximately 16% of which are singletons. Roughly a sixth of the sample rests with the top ten.

This sample was included in a study of T cells after yellow fever vaccination (dated by TCRdb to between 2019 and 2020). Background on the whole study: The SMART-Seq v4 Ultra Low Input RNA kit was used to prepare libraries from fractions with low cell numbers. Blood was drawn at multiple timepoints before and after primary and secondary immunization, with bulk PBMC replicates and cell subsets isolated. Two healthy male donors, one aged 18 to 30 and one aged 30 to 40 years, made up the cohort. To follow T-cell clones before and after both primary and booster YFV17D yellow fever vaccination, bulk TCR alpha and beta repertoires underwent longitudinal sequencing. Overall study results and their limits: Compared with the primary T-cell response, the secondary T-cell response was weaker but faster, peaking on day 5 rather than day 15. A small share of clonotypes was detected in both CD4 and CD8 compartments, with the overlap likely arising from convergent recombination. Because abundant contaminating clonotypes from the bulk population could be contained in FACS-sorted repertoires, computational filtering was required. Only a couple of donors were included in the study, so the extent to which the findings can be generalized is limited. Most clones expanded after primary vaccination were re-detected after the booster (around 96% of CD4 and around 88% of CD8), suggesting broad memory maintenance.

V was cut back by 4 bases and J by 4 bases, leaving a gap of 8 bases between them. There are 14 amino acids in the CDR3, from cysteine to phenylalanine inclusive. The sequence is cut down to CDR3 DNA, 42 bases in frame from base 1. Based on the germline V gene, the CDR1 and CDR2 sequences are MGHDK and SYGVNS. The origin of this receptor is a man between 18 and 35 years old who received the YFV17D yellow fever vaccine. The starting material was PBMCs, obtained around 5 days after the first yellow fever vaccination. This sequence uses TRBV25-1 and TRBJ1-6, with a tentative D gene TRBD1 over 6 matching bases. Here the CDR3 is given as CASSVQGYNSPLHF. The sequence in DNA is TGTGCCAGCAGTGTACAGGGTTATAATTCACCCCTCCACTTT.